This T cell receptor beta chain is from a study of blood T cells in healthy people across ages (dated by TCRdb to the mid-2010s). In the study overall: In model experiments, template switching captured about one uniquely barcoded TCR beta cDNA molecule for every two T cells. To track age-related changes in TCR beta repertoire diversity, the study relied on deep sequencing normalized with unique cDNA molecular identifiers. To avoid experimental bias, donors of different ages were spread randomly across the sequencing lanes. Donors were grouped into four age groups: young (average 16 years), middle-aged (39), aged (approximately 67) and long-lived (82). The study analyzed two additional independent replicas of 1 million unique cDNA reads from the same blood draw for two donors, one aged 18 to 29 and one aged 80 or older.

What the research found in general, with its limitations: There was a strong correlation between observed TCR beta diversity and the percentage of naive T cells measured by flow cytometry. Estimates of total diversity based on one million sequenced T cells were regarded as lower bounds and as underestimates. Donor CMV infection status was unknown, potentially confounding age-related changes in expanded clonotypes. Conclusive comparison of naive and antigen-experienced compartments was prevented by the profiling of bulk unsorted PBMCs. Observed TCR beta diversity per million T cells fell roughly linearly with age, and a significant reduction was already apparent by age around 40. Compared with the aged group, more naive CD4+ T cells, fewer expanded clones and increased TCR diversity were shown by the long-lived group, suggesting age selection.

Preparation of the library involved 5' RACE. Data came from an Illumina HiSeq 2500. A second PCR of about 6 to 12 cycles was performed with a sample-barcoded 5' primer and a J-beta primer mix. A template-switch 5' adaptor carrying 12 random nucleotides introduced a unique molecular identifier onto each TCR beta cDNA molecule. Each sample yielded at least 2.5 million CDR3-containing paired-end reads. All of the RNA was converted into first-strand cDNA using the Mint cDNA synthesis kit, with a TRBC-specific oligonucleotide serving as the primer. After uracil-DNA glycosylase treatment, a first 18-cycle PCR used universal primers M1SS and BC2_uni_R on all cDNA. In the original analysis: Normalization of each sample was performed by random selection of 1 million high-quality reads, each carrying a distinct molecular identifier. Instead of being binned into consensus sequences, reads that shared molecular identifiers were thrown out. MiTCR, run with a Q25 quality threshold and the strictest error-elimination algorithm, handled CDR3 identification, clonotype clustering and error correction. Lower-bound total TCR beta diversity was estimated with a nonparametric unseen species model using Euler transformation. Using fastp trimming at Q25 and MiXCR clonotype assembly, TCRdb reanalyzed the public sequencing data and kept in-frame beta chains. Identical CDR3 proteins give one entry, which carries the most common genes and DNA. None of the V and J calls come from the authors' own analysis; TCRdb made them. This sample lists fewer than 950,000 distinct CDR3 sequences; around 36% were detected once. The ten largest clonotypes hold approximately 12% of the sample.

Notes on this clonotype: It has no known antigen specificity. Base-call qualities are not available, and no considerably larger clone is one nucleotide away.

From a lookup of the germline V gene, CDR1 and CDR2 are MDHEN and SYDVKM. The CDR3 starts with the cysteine, ends with the phenylalanine, and has 11 residues. CDR3 DNA is the only sequence kept; it has 33 bases, read in frame from the first base. The donors were some 39 Caucasian individuals from Russia, aged roughly 6 to 100 years, who were systemically healthy. Approximately 9.7 milliliters of peripheral blood were drawn from each donor into EDTA-treated Vacutainer tubes. Ficoll-Paque density-gradient centrifugation was used to isolate PBMCs, with at least 7 million per sample. Trizol reagent was used to extract total RNA from PBMCs, with at least 5 micrograms per sample. For every donor, flow cytometry on a PBMC aliquot measured the percentage of naive CD45RAhigh/CD27high T cells.

The origin of this receptor is a man younger than 35 in good health. The sample taken for sequencing was blood. The rearranged segments are TRBV28 and TRBJ2-1; TRBD2 might be the D gene, on 7 matching bases. The DNA reads as follows: TGTGCAGGGGGGGCGTACAATGAGCAGTTCTTC. Its protein reads: CAGGAYNEQFF.